These 11 T cell receptor beta chains were sequenced from one sample in a study of T cell clones after liver transplantation. Produced via immunoSEQ multiplex PCR; TCRdb's table is partial and in-frame only. Here the sample spans about 45,000 clones, roughly 86% being singletons. The sample consisted of CD4+ T cells from blood, taken 24 months after liver transplant. These receptors all stem from a human patient who received a liver transplant. Among the T cells, some may be from the graft donor.

V and J are TRBV2 and TRBJ2-1; unclear D gene. This CDR3 has 12 amino acids. V was shortened by 4 bases and J by 5 bases, with 6 bases between the two germline ends. Per germline, CDR1 SNHLY and CDR2 FYNNEI. Written as DNA, the CDR3 is TGTGCCAGCAGTGTGGCGGACAATGAGCAGTTCTTC. It codes for CASSVADNEQFF.

The chain employs TRBV19 and TRBJ1-4; D remains ambiguous. Trimming removed 7 bases at V and 0 bases at J, with 12 bases between. The CDR3 is 15 residues long. Per the germline V gene, CDR1 is LNHDA and CDR2 is SQIVND (reference sequence). The CDR3 is CASNPTPATNEKLFF. The CDR3 DNA reads as TGTGCCAGTAACCCTACCCCCGCAACTAATGAAAAACTGTTTTTT.

The chain is built from TRBV6-1 and TRBJ1-1; tentatively, D is TRBD1 (6 bases). The CDR3 covers 13 residues. The V and J ends lost 4 bases and 1 base respectively, with 7 bases between them. The germline gives CDR1 MNHNS, CDR2 SASEGT. The DNA for the CDR3 is TGTGCCAGCAGTGTCAGGGGGAACACTGAAGCTTTCTTT. Its protein is CASSVRGNTEAFF.

This chain joins TRBV20-1 and TRBJ1-2, with 7 bases fitting TRBD1. This CDR3 spans 11 amino acids. CDR1 is DFQATT and CDR2 is SNEGSKA in the germline V gene (reference sequence). Germline trimming cut 4 bases from V and 8 bases from J; bases unmatched to any gene: 4. The CDR3: CSATDREGYTF. For the CDR3, the DNA is TGCAGTGCTACCGACAGGGAGGGCTACACCTTC.

CDR3 in DNA: TGTGCCAGCAGCACCGGGGTTCACAATGAGCAGTTCTTC. Translation gives CASSTGVHNEQFF. The chain is built from TRBV9 and TRBJ2-1, with D perhaps TRBD2 (5 bases). V was trimmed by 4 bases and J by 5 bases, leaving 10 bases between them. CDR3 length: 13 amino acids. Germline values: CDR1 SGDLS, CDR2 YYNGEE. Together with reference TRBV9 and TRBJ2-1, the CDR3 gives the full variable domain: DSGVTQTPKHLITATGQRVTLRCSPRSGDLSVYWYQQSLDQGLQFLIQYYNGEERAKGNILERFSAQQFPDLHSELNLSSLELGDSALYFCASSTGVHNEQFFGPGTRLTVL.

The CDR3 spells CASSGVSGTLGRQYF. The CDR3 nucleotides read TGTGCCAGCAGTGGGGTAAGCGGGACCCTGGGAAGGCAGTACTTC. The chain recombines TRBV28 with TRBJ2-7; 7 positions match TRBD2. Trimming took 5 bases from V and 9 from J; bases not matched to a gene: 16. The CDR3 has 15 residues. Looked up from germline, CDR1 is MDHEN and CDR2 is SYDVKM. Combining the CDR3 with reference TRBV28 and TRBJ2-7 gives the whole variable domain DVKVTQSSRYLVKRTGEKVFLECVQDMDHENMFWYRQDPGLGLRLIYFSYDVKMKEKGDIPEGYSVSREKKERFSLILESASTNQTSMYLCASSGVSGTLGRQYFGPGTRLTVT.

The chain combines TRBV9 with TRBJ1-5; the D is unclear. CDR1 and CDR2 (germline): SGDLS, YYNGEE. Between the trimmed V and J ends, which lost 0 bases and 0 bases, there was a span of 4 bases. The CDR3 covers 14 residues. CDR3 protein: CASSVGYSNQPQHF. The CDR3 DNA reads as TGTGCCAGCAGCGTAGGGTATAGCAATCAGCCCCAGCATTTT.

This rearrangement joins TRBV2 to TRBJ1-2, with TRBD1 as a possible D gene (6 bases). The CDR3 totals 15 residues. Trimming left V 1 base short and J 5 bases short, with 14 bases between. The germline CDR1 and CDR2 sequences are SNHLY and FYNNEI. CDR3 loop: CASSEDRGLGYGYTF. The CDR3 DNA is TGTGCCAGCAGTGAAGACCGGGGGCTGGGGTATGGCTACACCTTC.

The chain combines TRBV15 with TRBJ2-3; the D is unclear. CDR3 length: 13 residues. Looked up from germline, CDR1 is LNHNV and CDR2 is YYDKDF (reference sequence). V dropped 0 bases and J dropped 3 bases, with 4 bases sitting between them. The CDR3 bases are TGTGCCACCAGCAGAGATCTGACAGATACGCAGTATTTT. Translated, it gives CATSRDLTDTQYF.

V usage is TRBV5-1 and J usage is TRBJ2-3; D not certain. V lost 0 bases and J lost 0, with 8 bases in between. The CDR3 consists of 15 residues. The germline gives CDR1 SGHRS, CDR2 YFSETQ. The CDR3 region is CASSLAQHSTDTQYF. The CDR3 nucleotides are TGCGCCAGCAGCTTGGCTCAACATAGCACAGATACGCAGTATTTT. The full variable domain, completed using reference TRBV5-1 and TRBJ2-3, is KAGVTQTPRYLIKTRGQQVTLSCSPISGHRSVSWYQQTPGQGLQFLFEYFSETQRNKGNFPGRFSGRQFSNSRSEMNVSTLELGDSALYLCASSLAQHSTDTQYFGPGTRLTVL.

V gene TRBV6-1 combines with J gene TRBJ2-2; TRBD1 might be the D (5 bases). The CDR3 is 13 amino acids. V lost 7 bases, J lost 6 bases, and 12 bases lay in between. CDR1 is MNHNS and CDR2 is SASEGT in the germline V gene. CDR3 nucleotides: TGTGCCAGCACCGCCACAGGCGCCGGGGAGCTGTTTTTT. Protein sequence: CASTATGAGELFF.